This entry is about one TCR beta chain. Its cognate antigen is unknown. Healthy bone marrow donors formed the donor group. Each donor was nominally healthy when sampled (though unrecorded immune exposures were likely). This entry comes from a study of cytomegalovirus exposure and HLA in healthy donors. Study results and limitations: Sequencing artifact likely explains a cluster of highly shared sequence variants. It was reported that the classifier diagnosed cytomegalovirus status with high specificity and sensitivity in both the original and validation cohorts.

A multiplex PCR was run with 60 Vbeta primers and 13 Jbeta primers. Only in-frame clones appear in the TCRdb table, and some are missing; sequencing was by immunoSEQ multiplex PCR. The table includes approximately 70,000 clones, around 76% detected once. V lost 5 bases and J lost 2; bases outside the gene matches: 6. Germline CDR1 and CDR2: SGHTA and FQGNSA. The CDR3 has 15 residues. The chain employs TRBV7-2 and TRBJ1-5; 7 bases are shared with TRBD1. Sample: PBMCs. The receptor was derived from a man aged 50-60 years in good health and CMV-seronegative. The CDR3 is CASSPEGAGNQPQHF. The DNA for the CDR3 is TGTGCCAGCAGCCCCGAGGGGGCCGGCAATCAGCCCCAGCATTTT.